This T cell receptor (beta chain) was found in a study of CD8+CD57+ T cells in acquired aplastic anemia. Looking at the study overall: DNA from sorted CD4+ and CD8+ cells averaged roughly 3.2 ug. Healthy CD8+ samples averaged roughly 12 million reads.

Genomic DNA constituted the template upon which TCR beta VDJ and CDR3 profiling was performed. TCRdb re-called the reads with MiXCR, one entry per CDR3 protein. The sample lists about 170,000 distinct CDR3 sequences, around 45% occurring once. Study observations and caveats: Both patients and controls carried the same twenty-nine CD8+ CDR3 sequences. CD8+ Simpson's diversity in patients was not significantly different from that in controls.

Of note for this clonotype: Its antigen is undetermined.

Material: sorted CD4+, CD8+, or CD8+CD57+ T cells (not recorded which) from PBMCs. The receptor's source is a human donor in good health.

In DNA form, the CDR3 reads TGTGCTAGTGGTTTGGGGGACAGGGGCTACACCTTC. It encodes CASGLGDRGYTF. V and J are TRBV12-5 and TRBJ1-2; 8 bases are shared with TRBD1. CDR1 and CDR2 from the germline V gene are LGHNT and FRNRAP. CDR3 length: 12 residues. After removal of 1 base from V and 8 bases from J, the junction contained 0 bases not matched to a gene.